These 9 T cell receptor beta chains originate from one sample sequenced in a study of T cell responses to AZD1222 COVID-19 vaccine. Profiling relied on immunoSEQ multiplex PCR, and the TCRdb table lists in-frame clones only, not all of them. Among 95,000 to 150,000 clones listed, 92% were seen once. The sequencing used peripheral blood, collected on day 0 of AZD1222 vaccination. Receptor source: an adult in good health.

In DNA form, the CDR3 reads TGTGCCAGCAGCGTAGATGGGTTTGGAAACACCATATATTTT. Translated: CASSVDGFGNTIYF. The V call is TRBV9, the J call TRBJ1-3, with D uncertain. Germline V lookup: CDR1 SGDLS, CDR2 YYNGEE. Trimming took off 0 bases at V and 3 bases at J, with 7 bases between the two ends. The CDR3 has 14 residues. The complete variable domain, with remaining parts taken from reference TRBV9 and TRBJ1-3, reads DSGVTQTPKHLITATGQRVTLRCSPRSGDLSVYWYQQSLDQGLQFLIQYYNGEERAKGNILERFSAQQFPDLHSELNLSSLELGDSALYFCASSVDGFGNTIYFGEGSWLTVV.

This chain joins TRBV7-9 and TRBJ1-1; D gene unclear. The CDR3 totals 11 residues. CDR1 and CDR2 (germline): SEHNR, FQNEAQ (reference sequence). The V end lost 5 bases, the J end lost 8 bases, and 9 bases lay between the germline ends. CDR3 nucleotides: TGTGCCAGCAGCCCCACTCCGGAAGCTTTCTTT. Its protein is CASSPTPEAFF. The variable domain in full, completed from reference TRBV7-9 and TRBJ1-1, reads DTGVSQNPRHKITKRGQNVTFRCDPISEHNRLYWYRQTLGQGPEFLTYFQNEAQLEKSRLLSDRFSAERPKGSFSTLEIQRTEQGDSAMYLCASSPTPEAFFGQGTRLTVV.

The chain has TRBV6-2 or TRBV6-3 and TRBJ2-1, with TRBD2 matching over 7 bases. This CDR3 contains 15 residues. With V trimmed by 6 bases and J by 3 bases, 8 bases remained unmatched. CDR1 is MNHEY and CDR2 is SVGEGT in the germline V gene. CDR3 amino acids: CASSPLAAGYNEQFF. The CDR3 DNA sequence: TGTGCCAGCAGCCCGCTAGCGGCGGGCTACAATGAGCAGTTCTTC.

The chain combines TRBV7-9 with TRBJ2-3; no definite D call. The germline V gene encodes CDR1 SEHNR and CDR2 FQNEAQ (reference sequence). Trimming took off 3 bases at V and 2 bases at J, with 6 bases between the two ends. The length of the CDR3 is 13 residues. CDR3 sequence (DNA): TGTGCCAGCAGCTTTCCCCCCACAGATACGCAGTATTTT. Protein: CASSFPPTDTQYF.

This sequence joins TRBV30 and TRBJ2-7; TRBD2 is a possible D gene (7 bases). Trimming took 4 bases from V and 3 from J, leaving 16 bases between them. Per germline, CDR1 GTSNPN and CDR2 SVGIG (reference sequence). This CDR3 region has 14 residues. The CDR3 here is CAWNEGGLGYEQYF. CDR3 bases: TGTGCCTGGAACGAGGGGGGGTTAGGCTACGAGCAGTACTTC.

This chain links TRBV10-3 with TRBJ1-1; D is perhaps TRBD1 (6 bases). Germline V gives CDR1 ENHRY, CDR2 SYGVKD. Trimming took 10 bases from V and 2 from J, leaving 17 bases between them. The CDR3 runs to 14 residues. The CDR3 loop is CATQIRTVNTEAFF. The CDR3 DNA reads as TGTGCCACCCAAATCCGGACAGTCAACACTGAAGCTTTCTTT.

The rearrangement uses TRBV12-3 or TRBV12-4 and TRBJ2-7; 7 nucleotides align to TRBD2. The CDR3 runs to 12 residues. J was trimmed by 7 bases and V by 6 bases; bases with no gene match: 6. The CDR3 DNA is TGTGCCAGCAGCCGAGGGAGGGGAGAGCAGTACTTC. It specifies CASSRGRGEQYF.

V and J are TRBV24-1 and TRBJ2-2; tentatively, D is TRBD2 (5 bases). V was trimmed by 0 bases and J by 4 bases, leaving 14 bases between them. The germline CDR1 and CDR2 sequences are KGHDR and SFDVKD. This CDR3 is 17 amino acids long. CDR3 sequence: CATSDLRGRGSTGELFF. In nucleotides, the CDR3 is TGTGCCACCAGTGATTTGCGAGGGAGAGGGAGCACCGGGGAGCTGTTTTTT.

J is TRBJ1-5 and V is TRBV19, with 7 bases matching TRBD1. Germline V gene data show CDR1 as LNHDA and CDR2 as SQIVND (reference sequence). The CDR3 is 15 residues long. Trimming cost V 0 bases and J 5 bases; bases outside gene matches: 4. This CDR3 is CASSIDRGDYQPQHF. CDR3 nucleotides: TGTGCCAGTAGTATAGACAGGGGGGATTATCAGCCCCAGCATTTT.